A single T cell receptor beta chain is shown here with its context. No antigen is known for it. It has no much larger one-base neighbor in the sample; base qualities were not kept. This entry is derived from a study of lymphopenia after photon versus proton radiotherapy (dated by TCRdb to about 2019). Some background on the complete study: In patients with gastrointestinal tumors who developed high-grade lymphopenia, the study compared the immunological effects of photon radiation therapy with those of proton radiation therapy. The 20 or so patients in the cohort had gastrointestinal tumors, were treated with either photon or proton therapy, and subsequently developed lymphopenia. The goal of the study was to characterize the differences between the two radiation modalities in how they affect the immune system. Overall study outcomes, separate from this receptor: The authors looked at the survival association only in patients who died, and they framed better survival with proton therapy as a possibility rather than a demonstrated result. During treatment, patients who received proton therapy stayed relatively stable, whereas patients who received photon therapy lost naive T cells and TCR diversity and gained effector/memory populations. Once the lymphocyte count had reached its nadir, the repertoires of photon-treated patients showed oligoclonal expansion, particularly of CD8+ Temra cells, and this expansion drove the decline in diversity. Across the cohort, among patients who died, a greater drop in TCR diversity after the nadir was inversely correlated with overall survival time.

Libraries were made using the immunoSEQ multiplex PCR assay. T cell repertoires were profiled with deep sequencing of rearranged TCR beta loci together with multiparametric flow cytometry. Not all clones reach the TCRdb copy of this immuneACCESS table, which keeps in-frame sequences only. Checked studies attribute under half of the gap to unresolved V genes and leave the rest unexplained. This sample holds roughly 15,000 clones; roughly four fifths were observed only once. The ten largest clones take up roughly 28% of the sample. The CDR3 runs 14 residues from the cysteine to the phenylalanine. The DNA shown is the 42-base CDR3, in frame from base 1. A distance of 14 bases separates the germline ends of V and J, which lose 4 bases and 5 bases respectively. Sequences SGHRS (CDR1) and YFSETQ (CDR2) are obtained from the germline V gene.

Recombination joined TRBV5-1 with TRBJ2-3; the D element might be TRBD1 or TRBD2, as each aligns at 7 bases. Here the sequenced sample was peripheral blood, taken from a patient treated with photon-based radiotherapy. The receptor comes from a man aged 45 to 65 with gastric cancer. The DNA reads as follows: TGCGCCAGCAGCCCCAGGGGGGGGCAAGATACGCAGTATTTT. Its protein reads: CASSPRGGQDTQYF.